This T cell receptor beta chain was identified in a study of CD8+CD57+ T cells in acquired aplastic anemia. Study details: The mean DNA yield obtained from sorted CD4+ and CD8+ cells came to 3 to 3.5 ug. Study outcomes and limitations: The CD8+ Simpson's diversity of patients and controls was not significantly different.

This clonotype has ten or more counts. As yet, its antigen is unknown. V gave up 6 bases and J gave up 3 bases, with 13 bases separating them. The CDR3 covers 14 residues. Profiling of TCR beta VDJ combinations and CDR3 sequences used genomic DNA as template. A single record per CDR3 protein comes from TCRdb applying MiXCR to the reads. The sample consists of approximately 270,000 distinct CDR3 sequences, approximately 55% of them appearing once. The sequencing input was sorted CD4+, CD8+, or CD8+CD57+ T cells (not recorded which) from PBMCs. This TCR was sampled from a human donor with severe aplastic anemia or a healthy control (not recorded which). The rearrangement links TRBV12-3 or TRBV12-4 to TRBJ2-3; D perhaps matches TRBD1 (5 bases). For the CDR3, the DNA is TGTGCCAGCAGCCTGGGGCTAGGGACAGATACGCAGTATTTT. It yields the protein CASSLGLGTDTQYF.